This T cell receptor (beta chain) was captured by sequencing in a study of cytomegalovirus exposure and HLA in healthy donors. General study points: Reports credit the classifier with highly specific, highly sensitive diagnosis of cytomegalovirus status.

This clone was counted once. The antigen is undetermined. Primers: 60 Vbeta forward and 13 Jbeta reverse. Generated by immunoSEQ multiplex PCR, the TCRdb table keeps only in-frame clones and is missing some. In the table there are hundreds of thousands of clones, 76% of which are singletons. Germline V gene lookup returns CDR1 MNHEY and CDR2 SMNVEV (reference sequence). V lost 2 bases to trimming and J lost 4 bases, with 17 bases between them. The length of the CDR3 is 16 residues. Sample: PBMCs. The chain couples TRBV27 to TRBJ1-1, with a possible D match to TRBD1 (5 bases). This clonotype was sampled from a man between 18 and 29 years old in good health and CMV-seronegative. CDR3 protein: CASSLRAGGEVTEAFF. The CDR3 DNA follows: TGTGCCAGCAGTTTAAGGGCGGGGGGTGAGGTCACTGAAGCTTTCTTT.